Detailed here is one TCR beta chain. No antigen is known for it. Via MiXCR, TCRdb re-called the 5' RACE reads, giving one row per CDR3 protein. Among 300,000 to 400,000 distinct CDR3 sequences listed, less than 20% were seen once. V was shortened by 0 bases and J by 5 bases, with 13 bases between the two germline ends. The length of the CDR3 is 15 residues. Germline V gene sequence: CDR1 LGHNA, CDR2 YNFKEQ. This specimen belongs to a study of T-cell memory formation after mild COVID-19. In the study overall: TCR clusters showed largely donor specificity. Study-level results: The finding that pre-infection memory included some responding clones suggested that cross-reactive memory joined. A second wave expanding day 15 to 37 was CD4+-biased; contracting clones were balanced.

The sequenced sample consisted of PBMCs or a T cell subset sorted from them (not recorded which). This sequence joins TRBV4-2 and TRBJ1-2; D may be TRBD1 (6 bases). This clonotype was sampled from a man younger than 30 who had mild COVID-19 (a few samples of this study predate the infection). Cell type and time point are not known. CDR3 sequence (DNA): TGTGCCAGCAGCCAAGAACGTCAGGGGAAATATGGCTACACCTTC. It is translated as CASSQERQGKYGYTF.